This T cell receptor (beta chain) is from a study of T cell responses to AZD1222 COVID-19 vaccine. The data were produced by immunoSEQ multiplex PCR, yet TCRdb's version contains in-frame clones alone and is incomplete. Among around 150,000 clones, about 92% were seen once, and the ten largest hold about 3.3%. CDR3 size: 12 residues. The sequencing here drew on peripheral blood, taken 28 days after the second AZD1222 dose. The TCR was taken from an adult who received the AZD1222 COVID-19 vaccine. The J gene is TRBJ2-2, the V gene TRBV21-1. TRBV21-1 is a pseudogene locus. In DNA, the CDR3 is TGTGCCAGCAGCAAAATCACCGGGGAGCTGTTTTTT. Encoded protein: CASSKITGELFF.